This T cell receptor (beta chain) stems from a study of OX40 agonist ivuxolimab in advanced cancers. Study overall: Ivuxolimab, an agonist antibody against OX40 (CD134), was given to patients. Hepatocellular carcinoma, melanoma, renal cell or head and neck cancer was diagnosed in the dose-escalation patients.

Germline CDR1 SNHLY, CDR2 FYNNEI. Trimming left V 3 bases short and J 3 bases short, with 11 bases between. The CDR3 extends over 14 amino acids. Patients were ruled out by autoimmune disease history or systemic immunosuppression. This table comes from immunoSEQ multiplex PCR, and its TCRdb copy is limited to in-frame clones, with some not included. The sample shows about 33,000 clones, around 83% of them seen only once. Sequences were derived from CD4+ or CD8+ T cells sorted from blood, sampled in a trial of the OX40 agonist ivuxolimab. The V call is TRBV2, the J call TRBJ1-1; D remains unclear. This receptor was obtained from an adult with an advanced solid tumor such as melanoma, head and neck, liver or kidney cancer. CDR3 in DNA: TGTGCCAGCAGTGATATCGCGGGATACACTGAAGCTTTCTTT. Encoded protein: CASSDIAGYTEAFF.